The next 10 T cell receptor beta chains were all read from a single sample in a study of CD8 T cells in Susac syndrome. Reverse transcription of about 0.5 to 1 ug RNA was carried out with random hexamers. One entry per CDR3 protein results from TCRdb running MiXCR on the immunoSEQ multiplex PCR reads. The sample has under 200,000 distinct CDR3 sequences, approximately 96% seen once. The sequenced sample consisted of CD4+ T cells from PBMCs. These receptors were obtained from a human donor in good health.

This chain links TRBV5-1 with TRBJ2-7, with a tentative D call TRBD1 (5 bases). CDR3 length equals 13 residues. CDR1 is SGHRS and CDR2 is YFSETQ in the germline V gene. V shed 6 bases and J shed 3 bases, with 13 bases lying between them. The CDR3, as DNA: TGCGCCAGCATGCAGGGAAGGGACTACGAGCAGTACTTC. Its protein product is CASMQGRDYEQYF.

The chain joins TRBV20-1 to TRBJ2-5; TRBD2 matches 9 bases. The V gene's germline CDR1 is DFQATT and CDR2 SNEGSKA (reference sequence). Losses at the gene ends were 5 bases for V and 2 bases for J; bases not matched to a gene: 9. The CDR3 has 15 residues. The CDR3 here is CSAHRSTSGQETQYF. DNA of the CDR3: TGCAGTGCTCACAGATCGACTAGCGGACAAGAGACCCAGTACTTC.

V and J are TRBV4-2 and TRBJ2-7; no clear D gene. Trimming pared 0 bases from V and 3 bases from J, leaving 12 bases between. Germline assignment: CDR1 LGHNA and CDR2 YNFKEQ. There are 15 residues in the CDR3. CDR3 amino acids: CASSQDLLLGYEQYF. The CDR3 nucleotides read TGTGCCAGCAGCCAAGATCTACTACTCGGCTACGAGCAGTACTTC.

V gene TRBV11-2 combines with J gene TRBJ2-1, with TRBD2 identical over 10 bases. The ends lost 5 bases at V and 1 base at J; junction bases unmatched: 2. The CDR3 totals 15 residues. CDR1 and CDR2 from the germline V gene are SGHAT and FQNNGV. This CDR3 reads CASSLAGDSYNEQFF. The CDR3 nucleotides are TGTGCCAGCAGCCTAGCGGGGGATTCCTACAATGAGCAGTTCTTC.

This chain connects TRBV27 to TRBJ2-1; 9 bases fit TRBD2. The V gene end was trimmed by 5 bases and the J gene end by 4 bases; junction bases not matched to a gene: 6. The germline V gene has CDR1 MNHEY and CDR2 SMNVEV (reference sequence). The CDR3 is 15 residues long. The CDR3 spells CASSGWTSAYNEQFF. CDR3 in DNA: TGTGCCAGCAGTGGGTGGACTAGCGCTTACAATGAGCAGTTCTTC.

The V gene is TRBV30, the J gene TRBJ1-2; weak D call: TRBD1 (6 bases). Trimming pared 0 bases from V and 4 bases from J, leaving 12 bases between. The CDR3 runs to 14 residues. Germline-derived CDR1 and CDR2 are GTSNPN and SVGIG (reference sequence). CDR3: CAWSVHREGYGYTF. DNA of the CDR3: TGTGCCTGGAGTGTACACAGGGAAGGCTATGGCTACACCTTC.

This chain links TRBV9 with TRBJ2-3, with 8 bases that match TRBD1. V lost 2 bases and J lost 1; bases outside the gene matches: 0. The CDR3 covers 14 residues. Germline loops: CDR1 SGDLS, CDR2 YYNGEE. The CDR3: CASSVGQGTDTQYF. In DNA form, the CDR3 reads TGTGCCAGCAGCGTGGGACAGGGCACAGATACGCAGTATTTT.

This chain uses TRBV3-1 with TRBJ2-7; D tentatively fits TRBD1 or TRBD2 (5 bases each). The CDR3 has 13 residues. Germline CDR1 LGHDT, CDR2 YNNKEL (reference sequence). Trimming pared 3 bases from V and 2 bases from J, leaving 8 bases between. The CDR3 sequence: CASSHGTPYEQYF. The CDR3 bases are TGTGCCAGCAGCCACGGGACCCCCTACGAGCAGTACTTC.

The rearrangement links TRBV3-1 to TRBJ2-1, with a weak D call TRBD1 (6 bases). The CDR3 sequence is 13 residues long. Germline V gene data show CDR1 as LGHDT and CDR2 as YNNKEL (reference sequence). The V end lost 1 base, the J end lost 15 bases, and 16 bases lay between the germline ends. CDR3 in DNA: TGTGCCAGCAGCCAAGCTAGGGACAAAAAACCGTTCTTC. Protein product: CASSQARDKKPFF.

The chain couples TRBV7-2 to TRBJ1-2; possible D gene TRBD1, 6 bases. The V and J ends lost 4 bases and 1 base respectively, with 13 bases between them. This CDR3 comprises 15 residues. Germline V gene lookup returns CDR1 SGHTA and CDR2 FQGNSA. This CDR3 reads CASSYQGHGNYGYTF. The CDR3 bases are TGTGCCAGCAGCTACCAGGGGCACGGTAACTATGGCTACACCTTC.